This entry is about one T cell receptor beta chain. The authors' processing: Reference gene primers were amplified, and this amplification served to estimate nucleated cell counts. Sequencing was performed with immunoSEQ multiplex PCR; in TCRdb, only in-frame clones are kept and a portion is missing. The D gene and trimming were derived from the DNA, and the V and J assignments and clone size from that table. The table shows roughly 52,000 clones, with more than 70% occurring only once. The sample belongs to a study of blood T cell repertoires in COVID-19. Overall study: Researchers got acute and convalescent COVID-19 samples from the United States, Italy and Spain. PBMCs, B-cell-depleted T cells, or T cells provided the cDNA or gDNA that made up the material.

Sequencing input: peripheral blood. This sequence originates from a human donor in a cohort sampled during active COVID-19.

The CDR3 sequence: CASSQDTLGRPYGYTF. CDR3 DNA sequence: TGCGCCAGCAGCCAAGATACTCTGGGGAGGCCCTATGGCTACACCTTC. The chain uses TRBV4-3 and TRBJ1-2; no definite D call. Trimming took 0 bases from V and 4 from J, leaving 15 bases between them. CDR1 and CDR2 (germline): LGHNA, YSLEER. CDR3 length: 16 amino acids.